The source of this TCR beta chain is a study of T cell responses to AZD1222 COVID-19 vaccine. Points from the study as a whole: An increase in Spike-specific TCR breadth and depth was observed after two AZD1222 doses. Among those given AZD1222, only 6 or 7 were seropositive at baseline.

V lost 5 bases and J 4 bases, leaving 15 bases between the germline ends. The CDR3 runs to 14 residues. Looked up from germline, CDR1 is SGHRS and CDR2 is YFSETQ. Of note for this clone: Antigen unknown.

Here immunoSEQ multiplex PCR was the method, and the copy in TCRdb shows in-frame clones only, minus some. Found here are 88,000 or so clones, roughly 90% of them singletons; the top ten hold under 3%. The material sequenced was peripheral blood, taken on day 0 of AZD1222 vaccination. This chain joins TRBV5-1 and TRBJ2-5, with a weak D call TRBD1 (5 bases). The receptor's source is an adult in good health. CDR3 sequence (DNA): TGCGCCAGCAGTTGGGGCCTAGGGTCAGAGACCCAGTACTTC. Protein: CASSWGLGSETQYF.